Shown below are 15 T cell receptor beta chains from a single sample sequenced in a study of regulatory T cells in long-lasting Graves disease. CDR3 regions were amplified by Arm-PCR using iRepertoire HTBI primers to build TCR beta libraries. From the multiplex PCR reads, TCRdb called clonotypes with MiXCR, one entry per CDR3 protein. The sample holds 350,000 to 500,000 distinct CDR3 sequences; about 14% are singletons and the top ten take approximately 15%. Time point noted: newly diagnosed GD, antithyroid drugs for less than 3 months. RNA from PBMCs was the source of the TCR library. These data were also filed under a second study, of T cells in Graves' hyperthyroidism and ophthalmopathy.

The specimen comprised peripheral blood mononuclear cells (PBMCs), sampled at new diagnosis, from a patient treated with antithyroid drugs. All receptors come from a woman between 50 and 59 years old with Graves disease.

There are many counts of this clonotype. The gene calls are TRBV12-3 or TRBV12-4 and TRBJ2-2; D remains unclear. This CDR3 is built from 13 residues. The V end was cut by 3 bases, the J end by 2 bases, with 4 bases between. CDR3 coding DNA: TGTGCCAGCAGTTTTCCCAACACCGGGGAGCTGTTTTTT. The encoded protein is CASSFPNTGELFF.

This chain uses TRBV10-3 with TRBJ1-6, with D perhaps TRBD1 (5 bases). The V gene's germline CDR1 is ENHRY and CDR2 SYGVKD. V shed 0 bases and J shed 7 bases, with 10 bases lying between them. CDR3 length: 15 amino acids. CDR3 nucleotides: TGTGCCATCAGTGAGTCAGGGCAGGGCAATTCACCCCTCCACTTT. Its translation is CAISESGQGNSPLHF.

The rearrangement joins TRBV3-1 to TRBJ2-1; 11 bases are shared with TRBD2. CDR3 length equals 17 residues. Germline V gene lookup returns CDR1 LGHDT and CDR2 YNNKEL (reference sequence). With 5 bases clipped from V and 2 bases from J, the junction kept 8 bases outside the gene matches. The CDR3 DNA follows: TGTGCCAGCAGCTATACTAGCGGGAGAGGAACCTACAATGAGCAGTTCTTC. Translation: CASSYTSGRGTYNEQFF.

This chain uses TRBV12-5 with TRBJ2-1; D gene unclear. Germline V gives CDR1 LGHNT, CDR2 FRNRAP. The germline V and J ends were trimmed by 6 bases and 7 bases, with 10 bases remaining between them. The CDR3 sequence is 12 residues long. Here the CDR3 DNA reads TGTGCTAGTGGCCTGAAGGATAATGAGCAGTTCTTC. It codes for CASGLKDNEQFF.

Many counts were recorded for this clonotype. V gene TRBV28 combines with J gene TRBJ2-3; TRBD2 is a possible D gene (6 bases). V was pared by 7 bases and J by 0 bases, with 26 bases between. The germline V gene encodes CDR1 MDHEN and CDR2 SYDVKM. CDR3 length equals 19 residues. The CDR3 loop reads CASTPASEGGNSSTDTQYF. CDR3 bases: TGTGCCAGCACCCCAGCGTCAGAGGGAGGAAATTCTAGCACAGATACGCAGTATTTT.

This clonotype has more than one count but fewer than ten. One end of the junction fails to match germline, which may point to a read error. The chain has TRBV28 and TRBJ1-1; D is unresolved. The CDR3 extends over 14 amino acids. Germline V CDR1 and CDR2: MDHEN, SYDVKM. The CDR3 region is CASSPGIPNTEALF. Written as DNA, the CDR3 is TGTGCCAGCAGTCCCGGGATACCCAACACTGAAGCTCTCTTT.

V and J are TRBV7-9 and TRBJ1-2; D may be TRBD1 (5 bases). Germline V CDR1 and CDR2: SEHNR, FQNEAQ (reference sequence). V lost 7 bases and J lost 5, with 14 bases in between. This CDR3 comprises 13 residues. CDR3 DNA sequence: TGTGCCAGCAACCTGGGGGGTTTGTATGGCTACACCTTC. This translates into CASNLGGLYGYTF.

The sample holds a few counts of this clonotype. V and J are TRBV18 and TRBJ2-5, with 8 nucleotides matching TRBD2. V shed 2 bases, J shed 6 bases, and the junction held 8 bases outside the gene matches. CDR1 is KGHSH and CDR2 is LQKENI in the germline V gene. There are 15 residues in the CDR3. The CDR3 DNA reads TGTGCCAGCTCACCAACGAGCGGGAGTGGGAAGACCCAGTACTTC. Amino acid sequence: CASSPTSGSGKTQYF.

This clonotype has ten or more counts. The gene calls are TRBV28 and TRBJ1-5, with D tentatively TRBD1 (5 bases). The V and J ends lost 5 bases and 7 bases respectively, with 21 bases between them. This CDR3 region has 16 residues. CDR1 MDHEN and CDR2 SYDVKM come from the germline V gene. CDR3 region: CASSPSRSGRLQPQHF. Here the CDR3 DNA reads TGTGCCAGCAGTCCCTCGCGTTCAGGGCGTTTACAGCCCCAGCATTTT.

This clonotype occurred many times. The V and J genes are TRBV6-1 and TRBJ2-3; 10 bases match TRBD2. CDR1 and CDR2 (germline): MNHNS, SASEGT. The V and J ends lost 5 bases and 4 bases, in that order; junction bases with no gene match: 15. The CDR3 consists of 18 residues. The CDR3 here is CASSNNLAGVGSADTQYF. In DNA, the CDR3 is TGTGCCAGCAGTAACAATCTAGCGGGAGTTGGGAGCGCAGATACGCAGTATTTT.

This clonotype was observed at least ten times. The V gene is TRBV6-1, the J gene TRBJ1-4; D remains unclear. V lost 0 bases and J 8 bases, leaving 13 bases between the germline ends. Germline values: CDR1 MNHNS, CDR2 SASEGT. This CDR3 spans 15 amino acids. The CDR3 here is CASSEARGGVEKLFF. CDR3 nucleotides: TGTGCCAGCAGTGAAGCGCGAGGTGGCGTCGAAAAACTGTTTTTT.

This clonotype was found many times. The J gene is TRBJ2-5, the V gene TRBV28, with D tentatively TRBD1 (6 bases). V shed 4 bases and J shed 5 bases, with 17 bases lying between them. This CDR3 is built from 15 residues. Germline loops: CDR1 MDHEN, CDR2 SYDVKM. As DNA, the CDR3 is TGTGCCAGCAGTTCCGGACGGGACACCCGGGAGACCCAGTACTTC. Translating it yields CASSSGRDTRETQYF.

This clonotype was picked up many times. In DNA form, the CDR3 reads TGTGCCAGCAGGTCGGACAGGTTCCAAGAGACCCAGTACTTC. Its protein product is CASRSDRFQETQYF. The chain carries TRBV6-1 and TRBJ2-5; TRBD1 agrees at 7 bases. J lost 1 base, V lost 6 bases, and 5 bases had no gene match. The CDR3 contains 14 residues. Germline assignment: CDR1 MNHNS and CDR2 SASEGT.

In its sample, this clonotype was seen many times. The CDR3 protein is CASSWGRQAVYNEQFF. In DNA, the CDR3 is TGTGCCAGCAGTTGGGGGAGACAGGCGGTTTACAATGAGCAGTTCTTC. V and J are TRBV28 and TRBJ2-1; the D gene is possibly TRBD1 (6 bases). V was cut by 4 bases and J by 4 bases, with 17 bases left in between. CDR1 is MDHEN and CDR2 is SYDVKM in the germline V gene. The CDR3 consists of 16 residues. The variable domain in full, completed from reference TRBV28 and TRBJ2-1, reads DVKVTQSSRYLVKRTGEKVFLECVQDMDHENMFWYRQDPGLGLRLIYFSYDVKMKEKGDIPEGYSVSREKKERFSLILESASTNQTSMYLCASSWGRQAVYNEQFFGPGTRLTVL.

Remarks on this clonotype: A read error is possible here, since a much larger clone lies one base away. CDR3 nucleotides: TGTGCCAGCAGTTCGATCAGGACTAGCGTCACAGTTACGCAGTATTTT. The encoded protein is CASSSIRTSVTVTQYF. This chain connects TRBV27 to TRBJ2-3; 9 bases are shared with TRBD2. The germline V gene has CDR1 MNHEY and CDR2 SMNVEV (reference sequence). The length of the CDR3 is 16 residues.